This T cell receptor beta chain was sequenced in a study of radiation and T cells in renal cell carcinoma. Study-level points and caveats: Top tumor clonotypes rose in blood 2 weeks post-radiation, then contracted. Pretreatment tumor biopsies were lacking, so baseline clonotypes are unknown.

CDR3 length: 16 amino acids. After removal of 1 base from V and 5 bases from J, the junction contained 5 bases not matched to a gene. Germline values: CDR1 SGDLS, CDR2 YYNGEE. The table came from immunoSEQ multiplex PCR; TCRdb's copy has only in-frame clones and leaves some out. The profile shows approximately 92,000 clones, approximately 80% of them singletons. On this clone itself: Its antigen is currently unknown.

Regarding time point: blood 4 weeks post-SBRT, at nephrectomy. Treatment: 15 Gy SBRT to primary tumor, nephrectomy 4 weeks later. Nephrectomy followed 15 Gy stereotactic body radiation by 4 weeks. The origin of this receptor is a middle-aged man with renal cell carcinoma. The genes are TRBV9 and TRBJ2-3; 12 nucleotides match TRBD2. The sample here was blood, taken from a patient whose treatment included radiotherapy and nephrectomy. This CDR3 reads CASSVLAGGPEDTQYF. The CDR3 region has the DNA TGTGCCAGCAGCGTACTAGCGGGAGGGCCGGAAGATACGCAGTATTTT.